Listed below are T cell receptor beta chains from one sample, sequenced in a study of radiation and T cells in renal cell carcinoma. Data came from immunoSEQ multiplex PCR; TCRdb stores just in-frame clones and leaves some out. The profile shows approximately 51,000 clones, approximately 80% of them singletons. The sequenced sample was blood, obtained from a patient whose treatment included radiotherapy and nephrectomy. Receptors were obtained from a woman in her 70s with renal cell carcinoma. The CDR3 runs from the conserved cysteine through the conserved F or W. D genes are given only for firm matches. Size is stated for part of the rows, as once, few or many counts, or as a class when the clone is expanded.

abundance: .
j_gene: TRBJ1-5
d_gene: .
v_gene: TRBV2
CDR3nt: TGTGCCAGCAGTGCTCGGCAGGGAATGGGGCAGCCCCAGCATTTT
CDR3aa: CASSARQGMGQPQHF

abundance: once
j_gene: TRBJ2-2
d_gene: .
v_gene: TRBV7-2
CDR3nt: TGTGCCAGCAGTCCCTGGAACGGTGACACCGGGGAGCTGTTTTTT
CDR3aa: CASSPWNGDTGELFF

abundance: .
j_gene: TRBJ2-5
d_gene: TRBD1
v_gene: TRBV5-6
CDR3nt: TGTGCCAGCAGCTCGGGACAGACTCAAGAGACCCAGTACTTC
CDR3aa: CASSSGQTQETQYF

abundance: .
j_gene: TRBJ2-1
d_gene: .
v_gene: TRBV27
CDR3nt: TGTGCCAGCAGTTTATCGATGGCCTACGCGAGTAATGAGCAGTTCTTC
CDR3aa: CASSLSMAYASNEQFF

abundance: .
j_gene: TRBJ2-1
d_gene: TRBD2
v_gene: TRBV10-3
CDR3nt: TGTGCCTCCAGGGGAGCGGGAGGTAACAATGAGCAGTTCTTC
CDR3aa: CASRGAGGNNEQFF

abundance: few
j_gene: TRBJ1-5
d_gene: .
v_gene: TRBV7-8
CDR3nt: TGTGCCAGCAGCTCTCAACCTGATCAGCCCCAGCATTTT
CDR3aa: CASSSQPDQPQHF

abundance: .
j_gene: TRBJ1-3
d_gene: .
v_gene: TRBV2
CDR3nt: TGTGCCAGCAGAAACCGGGCCAACTCTGGAAACACCATATATTTT
CDR3aa: CASRNRANSGNTIYF

abundance: once
j_gene: TRBJ1-1
d_gene: .
v_gene: TRBV10-2
CDR3nt: TGCGCCAGCAGTGAGGACCAGGGCCCGGGTACTGAAGCTTTCTTT
CDR3aa: CASSEDQGPGTEAFF

abundance: .
j_gene: TRBJ2-5
d_gene: .
v_gene: TRBV29-1
CDR3nt: TGCAGCGTGGGGACGGTCCTGTCTAAAGAGACCCAGTACTTC
CDR3aa: CSVGTVLSKETQYF

abundance: .
j_gene: TRBJ1-4
d_gene: .
v_gene: TRBV19
CDR3nt: TGTGCCAGTAGTAATCGTCCGGGTTCTGGTGAAAAACTGTTTTTT
CDR3aa: CASSNRPGSGEKLFF

abundance: .
j_gene: TRBJ2-5
d_gene: TRBD2
v_gene: TRBV5-1
CDR3nt: TGCGCCAGCAGCAAAGCGGGAGGTCCCGTGGAGACCCAGTACTTC
CDR3aa: CASSKAGGPVETQYF

abundance: .
j_gene: TRBJ1-1
d_gene: .
v_gene: TRBV21-1
CDR3nt: TGTCCGGTAGAATGGGGGCACACTGAAGCTTTCTTT
CDR3aa: CPVEWGHTEAFF

abundance: .
j_gene: TRBJ1-6
d_gene: .
v_gene: TRBV2
CDR3nt: TGTGCCAGCAGCCCCACCGCACAATCACCCCTCCACTTT
CDR3aa: CASSPTAQSPLHF

abundance: once
j_gene: TRBJ2-7
d_gene: .
v_gene: TRBV18
CDR3nt: TGTGCCAGCTCACCGCCCGGGACGGAGAGGGAGCAGTACTTC
CDR3aa: CASSPPGTEREQYF

abundance: .
j_gene: TRBJ1-6
d_gene: .
v_gene: TRBV10-3
CDR3nt: TGTGCCATCAGGGAACAGGGTCTGAATTCACCCCTCCACTTT
CDR3aa: CAIREQGLNSPLHF

abundance: .
j_gene: TRBJ2-7
d_gene: .
v_gene: TRBV11-2
CDR3nt: TGTGCCAGCAGCTTAGGCGGTCTTTCCTACGAGCAGTACTTC
CDR3aa: CASSLGGLSYEQYF

abundance: .
j_gene: TRBJ1-5
d_gene: .
v_gene: TRBV19
CDR3nt: TGTGCCAGTAGTATGTATGGGGCCCATAACAATCAGCCCCAGCATTTT
CDR3aa: CASSMYGAHNNQPQHF

abundance: .
j_gene: TRBJ1-1
d_gene: .
v_gene: TRBV5-4
CDR3nt: TGTGCCAGTACGTTCGGGACACCGAACACTGAAGCTTTCTTT
CDR3aa: CASTFGTPNTEAFF

abundance: .
j_gene: TRBJ2-7
d_gene: .
v_gene: TRBV6-1
CDR3nt: TGTGCCAGCAGTGCCTTCCCAGGCGACTACGAGCAGTACTTC
CDR3aa: CASSAFPGDYEQYF

abundance: .
j_gene: TRBJ2-2
d_gene: TRBD2
v_gene: TRBV5-1
CDR3nt: TGCGCCAGCAGGTCTGGCGGGAGACTTGACGGGGAGCTGTTTTTT
CDR3aa: CASRSGGRLDGELFF

abundance: .
j_gene: TRBJ2-5
d_gene: TRBD1
v_gene: TRBV5-1
CDR3nt: TGCGCCAGCAGCGGTTCTCCGGGACAGAGTCAAGAGACCCAGTACTTC
CDR3aa: CASSGSPGQSQETQYF